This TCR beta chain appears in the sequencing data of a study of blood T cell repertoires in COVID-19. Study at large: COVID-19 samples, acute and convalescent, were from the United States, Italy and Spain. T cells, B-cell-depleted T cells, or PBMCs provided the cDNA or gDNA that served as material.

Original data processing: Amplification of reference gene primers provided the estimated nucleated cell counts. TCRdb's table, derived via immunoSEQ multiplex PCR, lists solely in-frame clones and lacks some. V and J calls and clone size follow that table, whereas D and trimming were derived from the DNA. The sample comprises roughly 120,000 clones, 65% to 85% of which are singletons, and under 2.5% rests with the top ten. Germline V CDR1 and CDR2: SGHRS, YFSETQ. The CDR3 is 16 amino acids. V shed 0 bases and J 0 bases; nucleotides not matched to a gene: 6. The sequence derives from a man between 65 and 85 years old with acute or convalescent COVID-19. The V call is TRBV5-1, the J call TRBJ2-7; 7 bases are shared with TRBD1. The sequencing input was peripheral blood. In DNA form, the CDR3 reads TGCGCCAGCAGCTTGGCAACCGGGACAGCCTCCTACGAGCAGTACTTC. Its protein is CASSLATGTASYEQYF. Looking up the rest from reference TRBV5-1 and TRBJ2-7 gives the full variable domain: KAGVTQTPRYLIKTRGQQVTLSCSPISGHRSVSWYQQTPGQGLQFLFEYFSETQRNKGNFPGRFSGRQFSNSRSEMNVSTLELGDSALYLCASSLATGTASYEQYFGPGTRLTVT.